The 20 T cell receptor beta chains presented below share a single source sample, sequenced in a study of blood T cell repertoires in COVID-19. The assay was immunoSEQ multiplex PCR, and TCRdb's table has in-frame clones only and misses some. This table has roughly 350,000 clones, around 85% appearing once. Material for sequencing was peripheral blood. The receptors stem from a woman between 18 and 29 years old with acute or convalescent COVID-19.

The J gene is TRBJ2-7, the V gene TRBV28, with TRBD2 matching 8 bases. The CDR3 runs 15 residues. The trim removed 7 bases at V and 4 bases at J, leaving 12 bases unmatched. Germline lookup yields CDR1 MDHEN and CDR2 SYDVKM. DNA for the CDR3: TGTGCCAGCACCCGTAGCGGGATGGTCCCTTACGAGCAGTACTTC. Its protein is CASTRSGMVPYEQYF.

The chain couples TRBV24-1 to TRBJ2-1; TRBD1 matches 10 bases. The CDR3 spans 18 residues. CDR1 KGHDR and CDR2 SFDVKD come from the germline V gene. V shed 2 bases, J shed 1 base, and the junction held 7 bases outside the gene matches. This chain's CDR3 is CATSDSIAGQGSYNEQFF. The CDR3 DNA reads as TGTGCCACCAGTGATTCCATTGCGGGACAGGGGTCCTACAATGAGCAGTTCTTC.

In its sample, this clone was seen once. The J gene is TRBJ1-1, the V gene TRBV9; D gene unclear. There are 14 residues in the CDR3. Looked up from germline, CDR1 is SGDLS and CDR2 is YYNGEE. Trimming shortened V by 4 bases and J by 4 bases, and 14 bases separated the two germline ends. Here the CDR3 DNA reads TGTGCCAGCAGCCAAGAGGTGGGTGTCACTGAAGCTTTCTTT. It encodes CASSQEVGVTEAFF.

This clone was seen a handful of times. The CDR3 loop reads CASHGGEEQPQHF. In nucleotides, the CDR3 is TGTGCCAGTCATGGGGGGGAAGAGCAGCCCCAGCATTTT. This sequence joins TRBV19 and TRBJ1-5; D possibly corresponds to TRBD1 (5 bases). Trimming took off 8 bases at V and 7 bases at J, with 15 bases between the two ends. This CDR3 comprises 13 residues. Germline V gene lookup returns CDR1 LNHDA and CDR2 SQIVND (reference sequence).

This rearrangement joins TRBV30 to TRBJ1-4, with TRBD1 as a possible D gene (6 bases). This CDR3 region has 13 residues. Between the trimmed V and J ends, which lost 1 base and 8 bases, there was a span of 11 bases. Germline V gene lookup returns CDR1 GTSNPN and CDR2 SVGIG (reference sequence). The CDR3 loop is CAWSGGPREKLFF. CDR3 sequence (DNA): TGTGCCTGGAGTGGGGGGCCGCGGGAAAAACTGTTTTTT.

The rearrangement uses TRBV4-2 and TRBJ2-2; D might be TRBD1 (6 bases). This CDR3 spans 15 amino acids. The V gene lost 0 bases and the J gene lost 3 bases, with 8 bases spanning the gap. Germline V gene sequence: CDR1 LGHNA, CDR2 YNFKEQ. CDR3 protein: CASSQDPGDTGELFF. The CDR3 DNA is TGTGCCAGCAGCCAAGATCCAGGGGACACCGGGGAGCTGTTTTTT.

The J gene is TRBJ1-5, the V gene TRBV7-2; 8 nucleotides line up with TRBD1. CDR3 length equals 15 residues. V lost 1 base and J lost 7; bases outside the gene matches: 6. The germline gives CDR1 SGHTA, CDR2 FQGNSA. CDR3 sequence: CASSLGAGGAQPQHF. Here the CDR3 DNA reads TGTGCCAGCAGCTTAGGCGCAGGGGGCGCGCAGCCCCAGCATTTT.

The CDR3 region has the DNA TGTGCCAGCAGCTTGGGGCGGGAGACCCAGTACTTC. Protein product: CASSLGRETQYF. The chain has TRBV5-5 and TRBJ2-5; D is unclear. The CDR3 totals 12 residues. V lost 0 bases and J 5 bases, leaving 5 bases between the germline ends. Germline CDR1 is SGHKS and CDR2 is YYEKEE (reference sequence).

The rearrangement joins TRBV2 to TRBJ1-5; weak D call: TRBD1 (5 bases). CDR1 and CDR2 (germline): SNHLY, FYNNEI. The ends were cut back, 3 bases at V and 8 bases at J, with 5 bases in the middle. The CDR3 contains 11 residues. CDR3 amino acids: CASSEDKPQHF. The CDR3 region has the DNA TGTGCCAGCAGTGAGGACAAGCCCCAGCATTTT.

The CDR3 sequence is CASSDSGRDNSPLHF. For the CDR3, the DNA is TGTGCCAGCAGTGACTCGGGCAGGGATAATTCACCCCTCCACTTT. The V gene is TRBV6-4, the J gene TRBJ1-6, with D possibly matching TRBD1 (5 bases). The V gene's germline CDR1 is MRHNA and CDR2 SNTAGT. The V gene lost 0 bases and the J gene lost 5 bases, with 8 bases spanning the gap. This CDR3 contains 15 residues.

The J gene is TRBJ1-5, the V gene TRBV23-1; 10 bases are shared with TRBD1. TRBV23-1 is an open reading frame whose function is uncertain. The V and J ends lost 6 bases and 6 bases, in that order; junction bases with no gene match: 17. The CDR3 runs to 18 residues. Here the CDR3 DNA reads TGCGCCAGCAGACAAAATACAAGACCGGGACAGGGGATTCAGCCCCAGCATTTT. As protein: CASRQNTRPGQGIQPQHF.

This clone has a handful of counts. The gene calls are TRBV5-4 and TRBJ1-1; 8 nucleotides align to TRBD1. The J segment lost 0 bases and the V segment lost 4 bases, leaving 8 bases of the junction unmatched. Germline lookup yields CDR1 SGHNT and CDR2 YYREEE (reference sequence). The CDR3 runs 16 residues. CDR3 amino acids: CASSPGDRRVNTEAFF. The CDR3 coding sequence is TGTGCCAGCAGCCCAGGGGACAGGAGGGTGAACACTGAAGCTTTCTTT.

Only one count was recorded for this clone. The chain is built from TRBV27 and TRBJ1-6, with D unresolved. V dropped 8 bases and J dropped 13 bases, with 18 bases sitting between them. CDR1 and CDR2 from the germline V gene are MNHEY and SMNVEV (reference sequence). The CDR3 runs 13 residues. The CDR3: CASAMGGFNPLHF. The CDR3 bases are TGTGCCAGCGCTATGGGAGGGTTCAATCCCCTCCACTTT.

The sample holds a few counts of this clone. In DNA, the CDR3 is TGTGCCAGCAGCCTACAGGGTGACTATGGCTACACCTTC. As protein: CASSLQGDYGYTF. V is TRBV5-8 and J is TRBJ1-2; D may be TRBD1 (6 bases). The CDR3 covers 13 residues. Trimming stripped 4 bases from V and 3 bases from J, with 10 bases between. CDR1 is SGHTS, CDR2 YDEGEE, per germline.

This chain links TRBV19 with TRBJ2-7; 10 positions match TRBD1. This CDR3 spans 13 amino acids. CDR1 and CDR2 from the germline V gene are LNHDA and SQIVND (reference sequence). Trimming at V came to 7 bases and at J to 6 bases, leaving 6 bases not matched to a gene. The CDR3: CASNDRDRGEQYF. Here the CDR3 DNA reads TGTGCCAGTAACGACCGGGACAGGGGCGAGCAGTACTTC.

The chain combines TRBV4-1 with TRBJ2-7; 7 nucleotides line up with TRBD1. The CDR3 contains 14 residues. V was pared by 0 bases and J by 12 bases, with 11 bases of the junction left unmatched. The germline V gene has CDR1 MGHRA and CDR2 YSYEKL. The DNA for the CDR3 is TGCGCCAGCAGCCAAGATCGTGACAGGGCTGCCTTGTACTTC. This codes for CASSQDRDRAALYF.

This clone has only a few counts. The chain employs TRBV27 and TRBJ2-5; D is unresolved. V lost 6 bases and J lost 1, with 9 bases in between. CDR1 MNHEY and CDR2 SMNVEV come from the germline V gene (reference sequence). The CDR3 spans 13 residues. The CDR3 is CASSRGSQETQYF. CDR3 coding DNA: TGTGCCAGCAGCCGCGGTAGCCAAGAGACCCAGTACTTC.

This clone was counted many times. CDR3 sequence: CASSQDRVRGYTF. The CDR3 DNA follows: TGTGCCAGTAGTCAGGACAGGGTTAGAGGCTACACCTTC. V gene TRBV19 combines with J gene TRBJ1-2; 8 bases match TRBD1. V shed 5 bases, J shed 8 bases, and the junction held 7 bases outside the gene matches. CDR1 and CDR2 (germline): LNHDA, SQIVND (reference sequence). This CDR3 comprises 13 residues.

The V and J genes are TRBV13 and TRBJ1-4, with TRBD1 matching 7 bases. With V trimmed by 0 bases and J by 8 bases, 6 bases remained unmatched. Germline V gene data show CDR1 as PRHDT and CDR2 as FYEKMQ (reference sequence). The CDR3 covers 15 residues. Here the CDR3 DNA reads TGTGCCAGCAGCTTAGGGACAGGGAAGTTGGAAAAACTGTTTTTT. Its protein is CASSLGTGKLEKLFF.

The chain couples TRBV28 to TRBJ2-5, with TRBD2 as a possible D gene (7 bases). Germline V CDR1 and CDR2: MDHEN, SYDVKM. There are 14 residues in the CDR3. V gave up 7 bases and J gave up 4 bases, with 16 bases separating them. The CDR3: CASKSGGGAETQYF. The CDR3 DNA follows: TGTGCCAGCAAAAGCGGAGGGGGGGCAGAGACCCAGTACTTC.